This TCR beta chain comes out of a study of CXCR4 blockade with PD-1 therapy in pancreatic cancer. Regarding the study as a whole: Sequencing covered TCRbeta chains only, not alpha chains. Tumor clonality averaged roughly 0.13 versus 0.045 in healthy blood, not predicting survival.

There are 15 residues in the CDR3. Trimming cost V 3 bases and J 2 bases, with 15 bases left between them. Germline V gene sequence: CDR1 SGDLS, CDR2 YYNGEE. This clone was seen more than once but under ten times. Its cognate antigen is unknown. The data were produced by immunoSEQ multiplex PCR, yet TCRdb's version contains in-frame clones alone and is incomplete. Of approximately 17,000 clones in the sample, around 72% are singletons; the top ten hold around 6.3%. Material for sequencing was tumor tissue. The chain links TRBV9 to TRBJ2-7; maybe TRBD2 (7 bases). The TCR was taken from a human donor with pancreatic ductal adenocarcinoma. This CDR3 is CASSGAAGATYEQYF. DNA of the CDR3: TGTGCCAGCAGCGGCGCCGCGGGGGCGACCTACGAGCAGTACTTC.